These T cell receptor beta chains were read from a single sample in a study of OX40 agonist ivuxolimab in advanced cancers. Profiled with immunoSEQ multiplex PCR; TCRdb holds only in-frame clones, not every one. The profile covers some 70,000 clones, with roughly 88% appearing a single time and around 0.95% taken by the ten largest. The sequencing here drew on CD4+ or CD8+ T cells sorted from blood, taken in a trial of the OX40 agonist ivuxolimab. These receptors were taken from an adult with an advanced solid tumor such as melanoma, head and neck, liver or kidney cancer. CDR3s include the opening cysteine and the closing phenylalanine or tryptophan. D genes are given only for firm matches. Where a row states a size, it is once, few, many or the class of an expanded clone; other rows omit it.

d_call,v_call,clone_size,j_call,cdr3_nt,cdr3_aa
.,TRBV9,once,TRBJ1-1,TGTGCCAGCAGCGCCGGGGGCGCGAGTACTGAAGCTTTCTTT,CASSAGGASTEAFF
TRBD2,TRBV7-8,.,TRBJ2-2,TGTGCCAGCAGCTTAAGGGCTAGCGGGAGGGCGCGGGACGGGGAGCTGTTTTTT,CASSLRASGRARDGELFF
TRBD1,TRBV5-4,.,TRBJ1-2,TGTGCCAGCAGCTCGGGACAGGCTAACTATGGCTACACCTTC,CASSSGQANYGYTF
.,TRBV19,.,TRBJ2-5,TGTGCCAGTAGTATCCAGGGGCACGGATCGGAGACCCAGTACTTC,CASSIQGHGSETQYF
.,TRBV18,.,TRBJ2-7,TGTGCCAGCTCAAGTACGGGGGACGAGCAGTACTTC,CASSSTGDEQYF
TRBD2,TRBV5-4,once,TRBJ2-1,TGTGCCAGCAGCTTTCCCGTAAGCGGGAAAGAAAATGAGCAGTTCTTC,CASSFPVSGKENEQFF
.,TRBV30,.,TRBJ1-2,TGTGCCTGCCGTACAGGGTTTGGCTACACCTTC,CACRTGFGYTF
TRBD2,TRBV6-5,.,TRBJ2-5,TGTGCCAGCAGTTACTCTCTAGCGGGTTTTCAAGAGACCCAGTACTTC,CASSYSLAGFQETQYF
TRBD2,TRBV7-9,.,TRBJ2-5,TGTGCCAGCAACAGACTAGCCTTAGAGACCCAGTACTTC,CASNRLALETQYF
TRBD2,TRBV30,.,TRBJ2-3,TGTGCCTGGAGGACTAGCGGGAGGGCAGATACGCAGTATTTT,CAWRTSGRADTQYF
.,TRBV28,.,TRBJ2-1,TGTGCCAGCAGTTTAGGGACTCTGCTACAGTTCTTC,CASSLGTLLQFF
TRBD1,TRBV7-4,once,TRBJ1-4,TGTGCCAGCAGCAGTGGGACAGCAACTGAAAAACTGTTTTTT,CASSSGTATEKLFF
.,TRBV28,.,TRBJ1-2,TGTGCCAGTTGGAGCCCCTATGGCTACACCTTC,CASWSPYGYTF
TRBD1,TRBV5-8,.,TRBJ1-3,TGTGCCAGCAGCTTGGCTGGGCAGGGGGAAAGGACCATATATTTT,CASSLAGQGERTIYF
.,TRBV6-5,.,TRBJ2-1,TGTGCCAGCAGCGGACAGTCCTACAATGAGCAGTTCTTC,CASSGQSYNEQFF
TRBD2,TRBV14,.,TRBJ2-3,TGTGCCAGCAGCCAAGAGGGAATACTAGCGGGAGGTTCCTCTAGCACAGATACGCAGTATTTT,CASSQEGILAGGSSSTDTQYF
TRBD2,TRBV7-3,.,TRBJ2-1,TGTGCCAGCAGCCCCGGACTAGCTTACAATGAGCAGTTCTTC,CASSPGLAYNEQFF
.,TRBV6-5,.,TRBJ2-7,TGTGCCAGCAGTTACTCGTGGCGAGGGGGTACGATGCAGTACTTC,CASSYSWRGGTMQYF
TRBD1,TRBV28,.,TRBJ2-7,TGTGCCAGCAGACCCCCGGGACAGGGGGTCCTGGAGCAGTACTTC,CASRPPGQGVLEQYF
.,TRBV5-6,.,TRBJ2-6,TGTGCCAGCAGCGCGAAGCCGGGGCAGTCTGGGGCCAACGTCCTGACTTTC,CASSAKPGQSGANVLTF
TRBD1,TRBV11-2,.,TRBJ2-3,TGTGCCAGCAGCTTCGGGACAGCCACAGATACGCAGTATTTT,CASSFGTATDTQYF
TRBD2,TRBV6-6,.,TRBJ2-2,TGTGCCAGCAGCTCCGGGACTAGCGGGAGGGTCGGGGAGCTGTTTTTT,CASSSGTSGRVGELFF
TRBD1,TRBV29-1,.,TRBJ1-2,TGCAGCGTTGGGGGACAGGGGGGCTATGGCTACACCTTC,CSVGGQGGYGYTF
.,TRBV7-9,.,TRBJ1-1,TGTGCCAGCAGTTACAGAGGCAGGCTGAACACTGAAGCTTTCTTT,CASSYRGRLNTEAFF
.,TRBV5-6,.,TRBJ2-5,TGTGCCAGCAGCTTGGCCGGGCGGCTAGAAGAGACCCAGTACTTC,CASSLAGRLEETQYF
.,TRBV10-1,few,TRBJ2-1,TGCGCCAGCAACAGGGCGGGAAGCTCCTACAATGAGCAGTTCTTC,CASNRAGSSYNEQFF
.,TRBV7-3,.,TRBJ2-7,TGTGCCAGCACCTCCAATAGGCGCCAGGGATGCTACGAGCAGTACTTC,CASTSNRRQGCYEQYF
.,TRBV6-5,.,TRBJ1-5,TGTGCCAGCAGTGGGGTACGGAATCAGCCCCAGCATTTT,CASSGVRNQPQHF